This T cell receptor beta chain was found in a study of cytomegalovirus exposure and HLA in healthy donors. Regarding the study as a whole: According to the study, roughly 160 TCR beta chains were cytomegalovirus-associated.

Germline values: CDR1 SGHRS, CDR2 YFSETQ. Between the trimmed V and J ends, which lost 4 bases and 4 bases, there was a span of 15 bases. The CDR3 covers 14 residues. The PCR had 60 Vbeta and 13 Jbeta primers. The data were produced by immunoSEQ multiplex PCR, yet TCRdb's version contains in-frame clones alone and is incomplete. Here the sample spans about 150,000 clones, roughly 10% being singletons. On this clone: Its cognate antigen is unknown.

This sequence was found in a male donor in good health and CMV-seronegative. V is TRBV5-1 and J is TRBJ2-7; the D gene is possibly TRBD2 (6 bases). The sample was PBMCs. CDR3 sequence: CASSPGVSGYEQYF. The CDR3 bases are TGCGCCAGCAGCCCGGGTGTTAGCGGATACGAGCAGTACTTC.